A selection of T cell receptor beta chains follows, all from one sample in a study of blood T cell repertoires in COVID-19. Method: immunoSEQ multiplex PCR; TCRdb's copy keeps in-frame clones and lacks some. Of about 150,000 clones listed, just over 85% are singletons. Material for sequencing was peripheral blood. Source of these receptors: a man aged 50 or older with active or convalescent COVID-19. The CDR3 runs from the conserved cysteine through the conserved F or W. D genes are given only for firm matches. The size of a clone is reported for some rows only, either as once, few or many, or as a class for expanded clones.

cdr3_aa: CASSADRGEPQHF
cdr3_nt: TGTGCCAGCAGTGCCGACAGGGGAGAGCCCCAGCATTTT
j_call: TRBJ1-5
v_call: TRBV2
clone_size: NA
d_call: TRBD1

cdr3_aa: CSVVEGGSYEQYF
cdr3_nt: TGCAGCGTTGTGGAGGGCGGGTCTTACGAGCAGTACTTC
j_call: TRBJ2-7
v_call: TRBV29-1
clone_size: NA
d_call: NA

cdr3_aa: CASRVTGAYNEQFF
cdr3_nt: TGTGCCAGCAGAGTCACAGGGGCATACAATGAGCAGTTCTTC
j_call: TRBJ2-1
v_call: TRBV28
clone_size: NA
d_call: TRBD1

cdr3_aa: CAIRGRDTEAFF
cdr3_nt: TGTGCCATCCGGGGAAGGGACACTGAAGCTTTCTTT
j_call: TRBJ1-1
v_call: TRBV10-3
clone_size: NA
d_call: NA

cdr3_aa: CASSSGVGVCGTNEKLFF
cdr3_nt: TGTGCCAGCAGCAGCGGGGTAGGGGTGTGTGGAACTAATGAAAAACTGTTTTTT
j_call: TRBJ1-4
v_call: TRBV11-3
clone_size: NA
d_call: NA

cdr3_aa: CASSPGTGKNSPLHF
cdr3_nt: TGTGCCAGTAGCCCTGGGACAGGGAAGAATTCACCCCTCCACTTT
j_call: TRBJ1-6
v_call: TRBV19
clone_size: NA
d_call: TRBD1

cdr3_aa: CASSGYRGSSYNEQFF
cdr3_nt: TGTGCCAGCAGCGGATACAGGGGGAGCTCCTACAATGAGCAGTTCTTC
j_call: TRBJ2-1
v_call: TRBV5-4
clone_size: NA
d_call: TRBD1

cdr3_aa: CSFQQGTSNTEAFF
cdr3_nt: TGCAGCTTTCAACAGGGGACCTCGAACACTGAAGCTTTCTTT
j_call: TRBJ1-1
v_call: TRBV29-1
clone_size: NA
d_call: TRBD1

cdr3_aa: CASSVSVYNEQFF
cdr3_nt: TGTGCCAGCAGCGTATCCGTGTACAATGAGCAGTTCTTC
j_call: TRBJ2-1
v_call: TRBV9
clone_size: once
d_call: NA

cdr3_aa: CASSYSVQGAGQPQHF
cdr3_nt: TGTGCCAGCAGTTACTCGGTACAGGGGGCGGGGCAGCCCCAGCATTTT
j_call: TRBJ1-5
v_call: TRBV6-6
clone_size: NA
d_call: TRBD1

cdr3_aa: CASSYGLAGQETQYF
cdr3_nt: TGTGCCAGCAGTTACGGGCTAGCGGGACAAGAGACCCAGTACTTC
j_call: TRBJ2-5
v_call: TRBV6-5
clone_size: NA
d_call: TRBD2

cdr3_aa: CASSESLQGGGNGYTF
cdr3_nt: TGCGCCAGCAGTGAGTCGTTGCAGGGTGGGGGGAACGGCTACACCTTC
j_call: TRBJ1-2
v_call: TRBV10-1
clone_size: many
d_call: NA

cdr3_aa: CASSDSNRVTEKLFF
cdr3_nt: TGTGCCAGCAGTGACTCTAACAGGGTTACTGAAAAACTGTTTTTT
j_call: TRBJ1-4
v_call: TRBV6-4
clone_size: NA
d_call: NA

cdr3_aa: CASSQDAGLGNGNTEAFF
cdr3_nt: TGTGCCAGCAGCCAAGATGCGGGGCTTGGAAATGGAAACACTGAAGCTTTCTTT
j_call: TRBJ1-1
v_call: TRBV3-1/TRBV3-2
clone_size: NA
d_call: NA

cdr3_aa: CATSGQTGGREQYF
cdr3_nt: TGTGCCACCAGCGGTCAGACAGGGGGGCGGGAGCAGTACTTC
j_call: TRBJ2-7
v_call: TRBV15
clone_size: NA
d_call: TRBD1

cdr3_aa: CASSLGPQETQYF
cdr3_nt: TGTGCCAGCAGCTTGGGGCCACAAGAGACCCAGTACTTC
j_call: TRBJ2-5
v_call: TRBV5-6
clone_size: NA
d_call: NA

cdr3_aa: CASRSPGGGEKLFF
cdr3_nt: TGTGCCAGTAGATCCCCGGGAGGGGGGGAAAAACTGTTTTTT
j_call: TRBJ1-4
v_call: TRBV19
clone_size: NA
d_call: NA

cdr3_aa: CASSLEGASNQPQHF
cdr3_nt: TGTGCCAGCAGCTTGGAAGGGGCGAGCAATCAGCCCCAGCATTTT
j_call: TRBJ1-5
v_call: TRBV5-8
clone_size: NA
d_call: NA

cdr3_aa: CASSLMRRPQHF
cdr3_nt: TGTGCCAGCAGTTTGATGCGGCGTCCCCAGCATTTT
j_call: TRBJ1-5
v_call: TRBV28
clone_size: NA
d_call: NA

cdr3_aa: CSVGAAEGTDTQYF
cdr3_nt: TGCAGCGTTGGCGCAGCGGAGGGCACAGATACGCAGTATTTT
j_call: TRBJ2-3
v_call: TRBV29-1
clone_size: NA
d_call: NA

cdr3_aa: CASHDRDNSPLHF
cdr3_nt: TGTGCCAGCCACGACAGGGATAATTCACCCCTCCACTTT
j_call: TRBJ1-6
v_call: TRBV25-1
clone_size: NA
d_call: TRBD1

cdr3_aa: CASSLSGTNTEAFF
cdr3_nt: TGTGCCAGCAGCTTGAGCGGGACGAACACTGAAGCTTTCTTT
j_call: TRBJ1-1
v_call: TRBV11-2
clone_size: NA
d_call: NA

cdr3_aa: CASTMGLAGVGELFF
cdr3_nt: TGTGCCAGCACCATGGGACTAGCGGGAGTCGGGGAGCTGTTTTTT
j_call: TRBJ2-2
v_call: TRBV27
clone_size: once
d_call: TRBD2

cdr3_aa: CASSQGPGNQPQHF
cdr3_nt: TGTGCCAGCTCCCAGGGTCCCGGCAATCAGCCCCAGCATTTT
j_call: TRBJ1-5
v_call: TRBV5-4
clone_size: NA
d_call: NA

cdr3_aa: CAWSLGGNYGYTF
cdr3_nt: TGTGCCTGGAGTCTAGGGGGTAACTATGGCTACACCTTC
j_call: TRBJ1-2
v_call: TRBV30
clone_size: few
d_call: NA

cdr3_aa: CASSYRTGDEKLFF
cdr3_nt: TGTGCCAGCAGTTACCGGACAGGTGACGAAAAACTGTTTTTT
j_call: TRBJ1-4
v_call: TRBV6-5
clone_size: NA
d_call: TRBD1

cdr3_aa: CSAPWGDEQYF
cdr3_nt: TGCAGTGCTCCTTGGGGGGACGAGCAGTACTTC
j_call: TRBJ2-7
v_call: TRBV20-1
clone_size: few
d_call: NA

cdr3_aa: CASSQDESYVFLNTEAFF
cdr3_nt: TGTGCCAGCAGCCAAGACGAGTCGTACGTGTTTTTGAACACTGAAGCTTTCTTT
j_call: TRBJ1-1
v_call: TRBV4-2
clone_size: NA
d_call: NA

cdr3_aa: CASSISTNEKLFF
cdr3_nt: TGTGCCAGTAGTATATCGACTAATGAAAAACTGTTTTTT
j_call: TRBJ1-4
v_call: TRBV19
clone_size: NA
d_call: NA

cdr3_aa: CASRSGGSGNTIYF
cdr3_nt: TGTGCCAGCAGGTCAGGGGGATCTGGAAACACCATATATTTT
j_call: TRBJ1-3
v_call: TRBV3-1/TRBV3-2
clone_size: NA
d_call: TRBD1

cdr3_aa: CASSLGAEAFF
cdr3_nt: TGTGCCAGCAGTTTGGGGGCGGAAGCTTTCTTT
j_call: TRBJ1-1
v_call: TRBV27
clone_size: NA
d_call: NA

cdr3_aa: CASSSASQASEQYF
cdr3_nt: TGCGCCAGCAGCTCTGCTAGCCAGGCCAGCGAGCAGTACTTC
j_call: TRBJ2-7
v_call: TRBV5-1
clone_size: NA
d_call: NA

cdr3_aa: CASSGGGGAAYEQYF
cdr3_nt: TGTGCCAGCAGTGGAGGGGGGGGAGCGGCCTACGAGCAGTACTTC
j_call: TRBJ2-7
v_call: TRBV2
clone_size: NA
d_call: NA

cdr3_aa: CASSLGGPYEQYF
cdr3_nt: TGTGCCAGCAGTCTCGGGGGACCCTACGAGCAGTACTTC
j_call: TRBJ2-7
v_call: TRBV6-5
clone_size: NA
d_call: NA

cdr3_aa: CASSFTGNQPQHF
cdr3_nt: TGTGCCAGCAGTTTTACAGGGAATCAGCCCCAGCATTTT
j_call: TRBJ1-5
v_call: TRBV12-3/TRBV12-4
clone_size: NA
d_call: NA

cdr3_aa: CASSLEPDRVEQYF
cdr3_nt: TGTGCCAGCAGCTTAGAGCCTGACAGGGTCGAGCAGTACTTC
j_call: TRBJ2-7
v_call: TRBV11-3
clone_size: NA
d_call: TRBD1

cdr3_aa: CASSTRQGTYEQYF
cdr3_nt: TGTGCCAGCAGTACCCGACAGGGTACCTACGAGCAGTACTTC
j_call: TRBJ2-7
v_call: TRBV27
clone_size: NA
d_call: TRBD1

cdr3_aa: CASSESDSSYNEQFF
cdr3_nt: TGTGCCAGCAGTGAATCTGACAGTTCCTACAATGAGCAGTTCTTC
j_call: TRBJ2-1
v_call: TRBV6-1
clone_size: NA
d_call: NA

cdr3_aa: CASSQDRGGGRSPLHF
cdr3_nt: TGCGCCAGCAGCCAAGACAGGGGTGGGGGCCGCTCACCCCTCCACTTT
j_call: TRBJ1-6
v_call: TRBV4-1
clone_size: few
d_call: NA

cdr3_aa: CASSLVGQGGYTF
cdr3_nt: TGCGCCAGCAGCTTGGTGGGACAGGGTGGCTACACCTTC
j_call: TRBJ1-2
v_call: TRBV5-1
clone_size: few
d_call: TRBD1

cdr3_aa: CATSRTGLAGEQFF
cdr3_nt: TGTGCCACCAGCAGAACGGGACTAGCGGGAGAGCAGTTCTTC
j_call: TRBJ2-1
v_call: TRBV15
clone_size: NA
d_call: TRBD2

cdr3_aa: CASSGGDLVNQPQHF
cdr3_nt: TGTGCCAGCAGTGGGGGGGATTTAGTCAATCAGCCCCAGCATTTT
j_call: TRBJ1-5
v_call: TRBV6-6
clone_size: NA
d_call: NA

cdr3_aa: CASSTQGVGTDTQYF
cdr3_nt: TGTGCCAGCAGCACCCAGGGGGTCGGCACAGATACGCAGTATTTT
j_call: TRBJ2-3
v_call: TRBV9
clone_size: NA
d_call: TRBD1